These 9 T cell receptor beta chains share one sample of origin, sequenced in a study of T-cell reconstitution after alpha-beta-depleted transplantation in children. It was with unique molecular identifiers that the TCRbeta library was prepared. From the PCR reads, TCRdb called clonotypes with MiXCR, one entry per CDR3 protein. This sample has 400,000 to 500,000 distinct CDR3 sequences, with under 13% found just once. Specimen: PBMCs from the stem cell graft donor, collected from the stem cell graft. The receptors here all came from a human donor who donated a stem cell graft to a child with acute myeloid leukemia.

V is TRBV28 and J is TRBJ1-5; D gene ambiguous. From germline, CDR1 is MDHEN and CDR2 SYDVKM. This CDR3 is 15 amino acids long. Deletions cut 3 bases from V and 3 bases from J, with 12 bases between. CDR3 residues: CASSFILRVNQPQHF. As DNA, the CDR3 is TGTGCCAGCAGTTTTATTTTGAGAGTCAATCAGCCCCAGCATTTT.

This clonotype was picked up a small number of times. V usage is TRBV20-1 and J usage is TRBJ2-6, with a possible D match to TRBD1 (5 bases). The CDR3 contains 18 residues. V shed 1 base and J shed 0 bases, with 16 bases lying between them. The germline CDR1 and CDR2 sequences are DFQATT and SNEGSKA (reference sequence). The CDR3 coding sequence is TGCAGTGCTAGAGGTCTAATACCTGACAGCTCTGGGGCCAACGTCCTGACTTTC. Translated: CSARGLIPDSSGANVLTF.

Concerning this clonotype itself: One end of the junction fails to match germline, which may point to a read error. This chain links TRBV5-1 with TRBJ1-2, with 9 nucleotides matching TRBD1. The CDR3 spans 21 residues. Germline V lookup: CDR1 SGHRS, CDR2 YFSETQ. CDR3 in DNA: TGTGCCAGCGGCTCCGAAGGTGGGGGACAGGGAGTGGCGGAGGCTAACTATGGCTACACCTTC. Amino acid sequence: CASGSEGGGQGVAEANYGYTF.

The V call is TRBV6-2 or TRBV6-3, the J call TRBJ2-5; D is unclear. Germline CDR1 reads MNHEY; CDR2 reads SVGEGT. The length of the CDR3 is 12 residues. V was shortened by 4 bases and J by 5 bases, with 8 bases between the two germline ends. CDR3 sequence (DNA): TGTGCCAGCAGTTCTCGGCCCGAGACCCAGTACTTC. Protein: CASSSRPETQYF.

This clonotype was counted a few times. The chain uses TRBV5-1 and TRBJ1-2; D is unclear. This CDR3 region has 14 residues. The ends were cut back, 4 bases at V and 5 bases at J, with 15 bases in the middle. CDR1 is SGHRS and CDR2 is YFSETQ in the germline V gene. The CDR3 region is CASSPGPSGYGYTF. Written as DNA, the CDR3 is TGCGCCAGCAGCCCTGGACCTTCCGGGTATGGCTACACCTTC. Filled out from reference TRBV5-1 and TRBJ1-2, the complete variable domain reads KAGVTQTPRYLIKTRGQQVTLSCSPISGHRSVSWYQQTPGQGLQFLFEYFSETQRNKGNFPGRFSGRQFSNSRSEMNVSTLELGDSALYLCASSPGPSGYGYTFGSGTRLTVV.

CDR3: CASSLTGGSNTGELFF. CDR3 coding DNA: TGTGCCAGCAGCTTAACTGGGGGATCGAACACCGGGGAGCTGTTTTTT. The chain joins TRBV7-3 to TRBJ2-2; D may correspond to TRBD1 or TRBD2 (5 bases each). This CDR3 is built from 16 residues. CDR1 and CDR2 from the germline V gene are SGHTA and FQGTGA. Trimming took 0 bases from V and 0 from J, leaving 8 bases between them.

This clonotype was detected only a few times. This chain links TRBV12-3 or TRBV12-4 with TRBJ1-1, with TRBD1 identical over 7 bases. The CDR3 consists of 12 residues. The V segment lost 6 bases and the J segment 8 bases; nucleotides outside the gene matches: 6. CDR3: CASSRGQREAFF. The CDR3 DNA reads TGTGCCAGCAGCCGGGGACAGAGGGAAGCTTTCTTT.

This clonotype was picked up many times. The genes are TRBV7-9 and TRBJ1-1; TRBD1 matches at 7 bases. CDR1 and CDR2 from the germline V gene are SEHNR and FQNEAQ (reference sequence). This CDR3 region has 14 residues. The V and J ends lost 4 bases and 5 bases, in that order; junction bases with no gene match: 7. CDR3 in DNA: TGTGCCAGCAGCTACAACAGGGGATCGACTGAAGCTTTCTTT. It encodes CASSYNRGSTEAFF.

For the CDR3, the DNA is TGTGCCAGCAGCTTTAGCGGGGGTAAAGTTGAGCAGTTCTTC. This translates into CASSFSGGKVEQFF. This chain joins TRBV7-9 and TRBJ2-1; TRBD2 agrees at 9 bases. The CDR3 totals 14 residues. CDR1 is SEHNR, CDR2 FQNEAQ, per germline (reference sequence). V lost 3 bases to trimming and J lost 9 bases; unmatched junction nucleotides: 6.